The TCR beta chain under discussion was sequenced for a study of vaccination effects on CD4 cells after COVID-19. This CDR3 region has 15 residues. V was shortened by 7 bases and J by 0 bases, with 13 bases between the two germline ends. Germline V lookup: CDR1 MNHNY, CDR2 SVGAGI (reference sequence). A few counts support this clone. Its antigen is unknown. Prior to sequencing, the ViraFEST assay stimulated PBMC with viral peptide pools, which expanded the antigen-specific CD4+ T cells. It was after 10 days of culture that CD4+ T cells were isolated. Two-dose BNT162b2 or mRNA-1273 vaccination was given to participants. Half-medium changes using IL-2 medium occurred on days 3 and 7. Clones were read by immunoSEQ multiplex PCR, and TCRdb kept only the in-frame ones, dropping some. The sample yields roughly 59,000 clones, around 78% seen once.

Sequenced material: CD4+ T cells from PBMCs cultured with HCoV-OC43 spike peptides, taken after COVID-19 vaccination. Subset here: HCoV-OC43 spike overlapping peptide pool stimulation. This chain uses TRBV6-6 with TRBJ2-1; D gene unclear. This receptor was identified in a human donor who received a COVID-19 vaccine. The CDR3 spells CASIPDIRSYNEQFF. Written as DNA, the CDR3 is TGTGCCAGCATTCCAGACATCCGCTCCTACAATGAGCAGTTCTTC.